The 19 T cell receptor beta chains below all came from one sample that was sequenced in a study. A single record per CDR3 protein comes from TCRdb applying MiXCR to the RT-PCR reads. The table has around 700,000 distinct CDR3 sequences, 14% seen once; the top ten hold 3.6%. Sequencing was done on a sample of memory CD4+ T cells from blood. The source is a female donor in good health, serving as a healthy control.

V gene TRBV21-1 combines with J gene TRBJ2-7; the table assigns TRBD2, which was not confirmed against the DNA. TRBV21-1 is designated a pseudogene. The CDR3 loop spans 16 amino acids. CDR3 sequence (DNA): TGTGCCAGCAGCAAAGGGGAGCGGGGGAGCTCCTACGAGCAGTACTTC. Its translation: CASSKGERGSSYEQYF.

This clonotype was observed many times. The chain couples TRBV20-1 to TRBJ2-1; D is uncertain. The germline CDR1 and CDR2 sequences are DFQATT and SNEGSKA (reference sequence). The CDR3 consists of 13 residues. V lost 6 bases and J 5 bases, leaving 14 bases between the germline ends. The CDR3 is CSAPWPRNNEQFF. CDR3 bases: TGCAGTGCCCCATGGCCCAGAAACAATGAGCAGTTCTTC.

The V call is TRBV23-1, the J call TRBJ1-5, with D uncertain. TRBV23-1 falls under the ORF class, with uncertain function. The CDR3 has 10 amino acids. Trimming cost V 9 bases and J 4 bases, with 4 bases left between them. CDR3 protein: CARPNQPQHF. Here the CDR3 DNA reads TGCGCCAGACCTAATCAGCCCCAGCATTTT.

The chain has TRBV6-5 and TRBJ2-7; weak D call: TRBD1 (5 bases). The CDR3 runs 12 residues. Trimming took 6 bases from V and 4 from J, leaving 10 bases between them. The germline CDR1 and CDR2 sequences are MNHEY and SVGAGI. The chain's CDR3 is CASRTRQYEQYF. CDR3 in DNA: TGTGCCAGCAGGACTCGACAGTACGAGCAGTACTTC.

The table lists this clonotype with many counts. This chain joins TRBV10-2 and TRBJ2-5; no clear D. The V and J ends lost 2 bases and 5 bases respectively, with 9 bases between them. CDR1 and CDR2 (germline): WSHSY, SAAADI. The CDR3 is 13 amino acids. This CDR3 reads CASSEGLRETQYF. CDR3 in DNA: TGCGCCAGCAGTGAGGGCCTTAGGGAGACCCAGTACTTC.

This clonotype was counted many times. This sequence joins TRBV6-5 and TRBJ1-2; D perhaps matches TRBD1 (6 bases). The V gene's germline CDR1 is MNHEY and CDR2 SVGAGI. This CDR3 has 15 amino acids. Trimming left V 5 bases short and J 0 bases short, with 13 bases between. CDR3: CASSPRQETNYGYTF. DNA for the CDR3: TGTGCCAGCAGTCCGCGACAGGAAACTAACTATGGCTACACCTTC.

At least ten counts were recorded for this clonotype. The chain combines TRBV7-2 with TRBJ1-1; D gene unclear. This CDR3 is 15 amino acids long. CDR1 is SGHTA and CDR2 is FQGNSA in the germline V gene. Trimming shortened V by 1 base and J by 3 bases, and 12 bases separated the two germline ends. Here the CDR3 reads CASSLGPIQYTEAFF. In DNA form, the CDR3 reads TGTGCCAGCAGCTTAGGTCCTATTCAGTACACTGAAGCTTTCTTT.

This clonotype has more than one count but fewer than ten. The chain has TRBV7-9 and TRBJ2-3; D is possibly TRBD2 (6 bases). The germline V gene encodes CDR1 SEHNR and CDR2 FQNEAQ (reference sequence). Trimming removed 4 bases from V and 10 bases from J, with 12 bases in between. This CDR3 is built from 12 residues. The CDR3 region is CASSYQPGAQYF. CDR3 coding DNA: TGTGCCAGCAGCTATCAGCCGGGGGCGCAGTATTTT.

This chain connects TRBV12-3 or TRBV12-4 to TRBJ2-5; TRBD2 matches 8 bases. This CDR3 region has 15 residues. Germline trimming cut 1 base from V and 0 bases from J; bases unmatched to any gene: 1. In DNA form, the CDR3 reads TGTGCCAGCAGTTTAGTAGCGGGGTACCAAGAGACCCAGTACTTC. Its protein product is CASSLVAGYQETQYF.

This sequence joins TRBV20-1 and TRBJ2-7; 9 bases are a match to TRBD2. The CDR3 is made up of 15 amino acids. The junction had 9 bases not matched to a gene; V was cut back by 5 bases and J by 1 base. The germline CDR1 and CDR2 sequences are DFQATT and SNEGSKA (reference sequence). As DNA, the CDR3 is TGCAGTGCTCACCCGGGGGCGGGAGGGTCCTACGAGCAGTACTTC. Its protein product is CSAHPGAGGSYEQYF.

This clonotype was observed many times. The V and J genes are TRBV5-1 and TRBJ2-1; D possibly corresponds to TRBD2 (6 bases). The CDR3 spans 15 residues. In germline, CDR1 is SGHRS, CDR2 YFSETQ. Trimming shortened V by 0 bases and J by 6 bases, and 13 bases separated the two germline ends. The CDR3 is CASSLGTGVGNEQFF. Here the CDR3 DNA reads TGCGCCAGCAGCTTGGGTACGGGAGTAGGCAATGAGCAGTTCTTC.

This clonotype occurred many times. The chain links TRBV5-1 to TRBJ2-1; D is unresolved. Trimming cost V 0 bases and J 12 bases, with 16 bases left between them. CDR3 size: 14 residues. CDR1 SGHRS and CDR2 YFSETQ come from the germline V gene. The CDR3 bases are TGCGCCAGCAGCTTGGCTCACTACAATGATGGGCAGTTCTTC. Encoded protein: CASSLAHYNDGQFF.

This clonotype occurred once. The genes are TRBV20-1 and TRBJ1-1, with a possible D match to TRBD1 (5 bases). V was pared by 4 bases and J by 6 bases, with 12 bases between. The CDR3 consists of 12 residues. The V gene's germline CDR1 is DFQATT and CDR2 SNEGSKA (reference sequence). CDR3 in DNA: TGCAGTGCTATACAGAGGGACTCTGAAGCTTTCTTT. It encodes CSAIQRDSEAFF.

This clonotype was observed a few times. V is TRBV5-1 and J is TRBJ2-5, with TRBD2 matching over 10 bases. This CDR3 is 16 amino acids long. The germline CDR1 and CDR2 sequences are SGHRS and YFSETQ. The junction had 11 bases not matched to a gene; V was cut back by 4 bases and J by 5 bases. The CDR3 spells CASSPGGLAGAETQYF. The CDR3 coding sequence is TGCGCCAGCAGCCCTGGAGGTCTAGCGGGAGCGGAGACCCAGTACTTC.

This clonotype was counted many times. For the CDR3, the DNA is TGTGCCAGCAGCGTAGGTGGGTACAGTCCCCAAGAGACCCAGTACTTC. It specifies CASSVGGYSPQETQYF. The chain combines TRBV9 with TRBJ2-5; no firm D call. CDR1 is SGDLS, CDR2 YYNGEE, per germline. CDR3 size: 16 residues. The V end lost 0 bases, the J end lost 1 base, and 13 bases lay between the germline ends.

The chain uses TRBV15 and TRBJ2-5; the match to TRBD2 covers 15 bases. This CDR3 has 15 amino acids. V dropped 5 bases and J dropped 5; count of bases not matched to a gene: 3. The germline V gene has CDR1 LNHNV and CDR2 YYDKDF (reference sequence). The CDR3 sequence is CATSFGTSGRETQYF. The CDR3 DNA sequence: TGTGCCACCAGCTTCGGGACTAGCGGGAGGGAGACCCAGTACTTC.

This clonotype was seen a handful of times. J is TRBJ2-1 and V is TRBV9; D is unresolved. This CDR3 region has 18 residues. Germline lookup yields CDR1 SGDLS and CDR2 YYNGEE. With 3 bases removed from V and 6 bases from J, the gap between germline ends came to 25 bases. The CDR3 protein is CASSAPPGRAQAPNEQFF. The DNA of the CDR3 is TGTGCCAGCAGCGCCCCCCCTGGGCGAGCCCAAGCCCCCAATGAGCAGTTCTTC.

This clonotype was detected a few times. This rearrangement joins TRBV5-1 to TRBJ2-7, with D possibly matching TRBD2 (6 bases). V was shortened by 4 bases and J by 5 bases, with 13 bases between the two germline ends. The CDR3 has 13 amino acids. Germline-derived CDR1 and CDR2 are SGHRS and YFSETQ. The CDR3 DNA is TGCGCCAGCAGCCTCGGGACTCACAACGAGCAGTACTTC. Encoded protein: CASSLGTHNEQYF.

This clonotype has more than one count but fewer than ten. The chain is built from TRBV28 and TRBJ2-7; tentative D call: TRBD1 (5 bases). Germline-derived CDR1 and CDR2 are MDHEN and SYDVKM. The germline V and J ends were trimmed by 4 bases and 2 bases, with 15 bases remaining between them. The CDR3 sequence is 15 residues long. The CDR3 reads CASSSPSTVTYEQYF. CDR3 DNA: TGTGCCAGCAGTTCCCCTTCGACAGTAACCTACGAGCAGTACTTC. The entire variable domain, with the rest obtained from reference TRBV28 and TRBJ2-7, is as follows: DVKVTQSSRYLVKRTGEKVFLECVQDMDHENMFWYRQDPGLGLRLIYFSYDVKMKEKGDIPEGYSVSREKKERFSLILESASTNQTSMYLCASSSPSTVTYEQYFGPGTRLTVT.